This entry is about one T cell receptor (beta chain). The data were taken from a study of shared T cell receptors in the human thymus. The J segment lost 8 bases and the V segment lost 4 bases, leaving 7 bases of the junction unmatched. From germline, CDR1 is SGDLS and CDR2 YYNGEE. The CDR3 runs to 14 residues. The data were produced by immunoSEQ multiplex PCR, yet TCRdb's version contains in-frame clones alone and is incomplete. The sample yields roughly 500,000 clones, about 80% seen once. These records were also assigned to another study, of human thymus T cells.

The V and J genes are TRBV9 and TRBJ1-4; 8 nucleotides align to TRBD1. Source material: thymocytes. The source is a boy younger than two with a congenital heart defect. CDR3 in DNA: TGTGCCAGCAGCCCCGGGACAGGTGACGAAAAACTGTTTTTT. As protein: CASSPGTGDEKLFF.